These 18 T cell receptor beta chains were all obtained from the same sample, sequenced in a study of blood T cell repertoires in COVID-19 (dated by TCRdb to the early 2020s). Library preparation was by the immunoSEQ multiplex PCR assay. TCRdb re-hosts the immuneACCESS table, in-frame sequences only. Its copies lack some clones; in the studies checked, an unresolved V gene accounts for under half of them, and the cause for the rest is not known. Across this sample there are hundreds of thousands of clones, with roughly 86% seen only once. Of the sample, approximately 2.1% falls within the top ten clones. The sequenced sample was PBMCs or T cells enriched from blood (not recorded which). The receptors were gathered from a woman between 45 and 65 years old who had recovered from COVID-19.

The chain employs TRBV28 and TRBJ1-2; D is undetermined. Trimming removed 5 bases from V and 4 bases from J, with 14 bases in between. Germline V gene lookup returns CDR1 MDHEN and CDR2 SYDVKM. The CDR3 has 14 residues. DNA for the CDR3: TGTGCCAGCAGTCGCTCCTGGACTGGCTATGGCTACACCTTC. This encodes CASSRSWTGYGYTF.

This clone was detected only once. The chain joins TRBV28 to TRBJ2-7, with 7 positions matching TRBD1. CDR1 is MDHEN, CDR2 SYDVKM, per germline. V lost 3 bases to trimming and J lost 5 bases; unmatched junction nucleotides: 10. The CDR3 totals 15 residues. CDR3 nucleotide sequence: TGTGCCAGCAGTTTCCAGACAGGGCTCATCGACGAGCAGTACTTC. It codes for CASSFQTGLIDEQYF.

The chain is built from TRBV19 and TRBJ2-1; a possible D gene is TRBD2 (5 bases). The V gene's germline CDR1 is LNHDA and CDR2 SQIVND (reference sequence). The CDR3 has 13 residues. Trimming removed 5 bases at V and 10 bases at J, with 15 bases between. The CDR3 loop reads CASSPTLRAEQFF. In nucleotides, the CDR3 is TGTGCCAGTAGTCCCACCTTGAGGGCAGAGCAGTTCTTC.

J is TRBJ2-3 and V is TRBV7-6; TRBD1 agrees at 8 bases. The V and J ends lost 6 bases and 5 bases, in that order; junction bases with no gene match: 13. CDR1 is SGHVS and CDR2 is FNYEAQ in the germline V gene. The CDR3 runs 16 residues. CDR3: CASSLGGRGHGDTQYF. The CDR3 coding sequence is TGTGCCAGCAGTCTCGGGGGCAGGGGGCATGGAGATACGCAGTATTTT.

The chain carries TRBV6-5 and TRBJ1-5; TRBD1 might be the D (5 bases). Trimming removed 0 bases from V and 1 base from J, with 7 bases in between. CDR1 and CDR2 from the germline V gene are MNHEY and SVGAGI. The CDR3 extends over 15 amino acids. The CDR3 bases are TGTGCCAGCAGTTACTCGGCAGGGAGCAATCAGCCCCAGCATTTT. This codes for CASSYSAGSNQPQHF.

V usage is TRBV19 and J usage is TRBJ2-7, with TRBD2 matching over 7 bases. CDR3 length equals 16 residues. Germline V gives CDR1 LNHDA, CDR2 SQIVND (reference sequence). V lost 3 bases to trimming and J lost 3 bases; unmatched junction nucleotides: 11. The CDR3 nucleotides read TGTGCCAGTAGTATGGAAGGCGCGGGAGTTTTCTACGAGCAGTACTTC. This translates into CASSMEGAGVFYEQYF.

The chain combines TRBV9 with TRBJ2-3, with D maybe TRBD2 (6 bases). This CDR3 has 16 residues. Per the germline V gene, CDR1 is SGDLS and CDR2 is YYNGEE. V was pared by 0 bases and J by 0 bases, with 11 bases between. Written as DNA, the CDR3 is TGTGCCAGCAGCGTAGGTTGGGGGACTAGCACAGATACGCAGTATTTT. It yields the protein CASSVGWGTSTDTQYF.

The genes are TRBV5-6 and TRBJ2-1, with 8 nucleotides matching TRBD2. V gave up 2 bases and J gave up 2 bases; unmatched junction bases: 9. This CDR3 spans 17 amino acids. Germline V lookup: CDR1 SGHDT, CDR2 YYEEEE. In DNA form, the CDR3 reads TGTGCCAGCAGCTTTAGGGGTTCCGGGGGGGCCTACAATGAGCAGTTCTTC. Translated: CASSFRGSGGAYNEQFF.

The V call is TRBV5-5, the J call TRBJ2-7, with D perhaps matching TRBD2 (6 bases). V lost 4 bases to trimming and J lost 1 base, with 12 bases between them. The V gene's germline CDR1 is SGHKS and CDR2 YYEKEE (reference sequence). The CDR3 loop spans 14 amino acids. CDR3 DNA sequence: TGTGCCAGCAGCCTCTCCGGGACTTCCTACGAGCAGTACTTC. It translates to CASSLSGTSYEQYF.

This chain joins TRBV11-3 and TRBJ2-2; 10 bases match TRBD2. V gave up 0 bases and J gave up 1 base; unmatched junction bases: 8. The CDR3 sequence is 19 residues long. CDR1 and CDR2 (germline): SGHNT, YENEEA. CDR3 sequence reads: CASSLESPLAGLNTGELFF. The CDR3 bases are TGTGCCAGCAGCTTAGAGTCGCCACTAGCGGGACTGAACACCGGGGAGCTGTTTTTT.

The V gene is TRBV3-1 (or the pseudogene TRBV3-2), the J gene TRBJ2-3; maybe TRBD2 (6 bases). V dropped 4 bases and J dropped 4 bases, with 12 bases sitting between them. The CDR3 is made up of 14 amino acids. Germline CDR1 reads LGHDT; CDR2 reads YNNKEL (reference sequence). The CDR3 sequence: CASSPSGSPDTQYF. The CDR3 DNA is TGTGCCAGCAGCCCTTCCGGGAGTCCAGATACGCAGTATTTT.

This chain joins TRBV4-3 and TRBJ1-6; 7 bases align to TRBD1. This CDR3 region has 16 residues. CDR1 and CDR2 (germline): LGHNA, YSLEER. Trimming took 5 bases from V and 8 from J; bases not matched to a gene: 12. CDR3 nucleotide sequence: TGCGCCAGCAGCACCGAGACAGGGCGGACATATTCACCCCTCCACTTT. It yields the protein CASSTETGRTYSPLHF.

The chain has TRBV25-1 and TRBJ1-6; possible D gene TRBD1, 5 bases. The CDR3 covers 15 residues. V shed 5 bases and J shed 7 bases, with 15 bases lying between them. The germline gives CDR1 MGHDK, CDR2 SYGVNS. The CDR3 nucleotides are TGTGCCAGCAGTTATACCGGGGGTGGGAATTCACCCCTCCACTTT. It translates to CASSYTGGGNSPLHF.

The J gene is TRBJ2-3, the V gene TRBV10-2; D is perhaps TRBD2 (6 bases). There are 14 residues in the CDR3. Trimming removed 8 bases at V and 4 bases at J, with 16 bases between. Germline values: CDR1 WSHSY, CDR2 SAAADI. CDR3: CASAVGGVADTQYF. The DNA for the CDR3 is TGCGCCAGCGCGGTAGGCGGGGTGGCAGATACGCAGTATTTT.

This clone was detected ten times or more. The DNA of the CDR3 is TGCGCCAGCAGCCAAGTACCGGGACAGGCGGCCAATGAGCAGTTCTTC. This translates into CASSQVPGQAANEQFF. This rearrangement joins TRBV4-1 to TRBJ2-1; the match to TRBD1 covers 8 bases. Germline V CDR1 and CDR2: MGHRA, YSYEKL. The CDR3 is made up of 16 amino acids. Trimming took 1 base from V and 6 from J; bases not matched to a gene: 8.

The chain uses TRBV7-9 and TRBJ2-7; tentatively, D is TRBD1 (6 bases). V was trimmed by 4 bases and J by 2 bases, leaving 15 bases between them. The germline V gene encodes CDR1 SEHNR and CDR2 FQNEAQ (reference sequence). This CDR3 region has 15 residues. Written as DNA, the CDR3 is TGTGCCAGCAGCTCCAAAGACAGGAGTCCCTACGAGCAGTACTTC. This sequence encodes CASSSKDRSPYEQYF. Complete variable domain (other parts from reference TRBV7-9 and TRBJ2-7): DTGVSQNPRHKITKRGQNVTFRCDPISEHNRLYWYRQTLGQGPEFLTYFQNEAQLEKSRLLSDRFSAERPKGSFSTLEIQRTEQGDSAMYLCASSSKDRSPYEQYFGPGTRLTVT.

The chain couples TRBV28 to TRBJ1-1, with 10 bases aligning to TRBD1. Per the germline V gene, CDR1 is MDHEN and CDR2 is SYDVKM. J gave up 2 bases and V 1 base, and 4 bases lay outside the gene matches. This CDR3 is 16 amino acids long. This CDR3 reads CASSLLTGGDNTEAFF. The CDR3 nucleotides read TGTGCCAGCAGTTTATTGACAGGGGGCGATAACACTGAAGCTTTCTTT.

The V and J genes are TRBV4-3 and TRBJ1-1; weak D call: TRBD1 (6 bases). The CDR3 consists of 15 residues. Germline CDR1 is LGHNA and CDR2 is YSLEER. Trimming pared 0 bases from V and 5 bases from J, leaving 13 bases between. The CDR3 spells CASSQDYRDGTEAFF. The CDR3 DNA sequence: TGCGCCAGCAGCCAAGATTACAGGGATGGGACTGAAGCTTTCTTT.